The 27 T cell receptor beta chains in this list originate from one sample, sequenced in a study of patients and donors after allogeneic stem cell transplantation. TCRdb called the RT-PCR reads again in MiXCR, with one record for every CDR3 protein. The sample holds 80,000 to 90,000 distinct CDR3 sequences; about 44% are singletons and the top ten take roughly two thirds. The sample consisted of blood, either unsorted or a sorted T cell fraction (not recorded which). The source is a human donor who was either an allogeneic HSCT recipient or a stem cell or donor lymphocyte infusion donor (not recorded which). It is not recorded whose cells these are; they may come from a transplant donor.

The chain links TRBV15 to TRBJ2-2; D may be TRBD1 (5 bases). Germline lookup yields CDR1 LNHNV and CDR2 YYDKDF (reference sequence). V dropped 3 bases and J dropped 4 bases, with 9 bases sitting between them. The CDR3 has 14 amino acids. CDR3 DNA sequence: TGTGCCACCAGCAGGGACAAAGTCACCGGGGAGCTGTTTTTT. Its translation: CATSRDKVTGELFF.

The J gene is TRBJ1-1, the V gene TRBV4-3; 8 bases are a match to TRBD1. Germline V lookup: CDR1 LGHNA, CDR2 YSLEER. The CDR3 spans 15 residues. With 3 bases clipped from V and 1 base from J, the junction kept 4 bases outside the gene matches. The CDR3 sequence: CASSHKTGENTEAFF. DNA for the CDR3: TGCGCCAGCAGCCACAAGACAGGGGAGAACACTGAAGCTTTCTTT.

This clonotype was seen only a few times. V usage is TRBV20-1 and J usage is TRBJ1-1; D not certain. The CDR3 totals 11 residues. Germline V gives CDR1 DFQATT, CDR2 SNEGSKA (reference sequence). Trimming took off 1 base at V and 8 bases at J, with 8 bases between the two ends. This CDR3 reads CSARGLEEAFF. The CDR3 coding sequence is TGCAGTGCTAGAGGACTGGAAGAAGCTTTCTTT.

The rearrangement uses TRBV20-1 and TRBJ2-1; 11 bases fit TRBD2. CDR1 and CDR2 (germline): DFQATT, SNEGSKA (reference sequence). The V segment lost 2 bases and the J segment 3 bases; nucleotides outside the gene matches: 3. The CDR3 runs 15 residues. The chain's CDR3 is CSARRLAGLYNEQFF. The DNA of the CDR3 is TGCAGTGCTAGACGACTAGCGGGACTCTACAATGAGCAGTTCTTC.

This clonotype was observed many times. As DNA, the CDR3 is TGCAGTGCTAGGGTCAATGAGCAGTTCTTC. Translated, it gives CSARVNEQFF. The V and J genes are TRBV20-1 and TRBJ2-1; D unresolved. This CDR3 contains 10 residues. Per germline, CDR1 DFQATT and CDR2 SNEGSKA (reference sequence). V was shortened by 3 bases and J by 6 bases, with 3 bases between the two germline ends.

This clonotype was detected a few times. CDR3 in amino acids: CASSESRNTEAFF. The CDR3, as DNA: TGTGCCAGCAGTGAATCAAGGAACACTGAAGCTTTCTTT. This chain joins TRBV2 and TRBJ1-1; D call uncertain. The CDR3 covers 13 residues. The germline V gene encodes CDR1 SNHLY and CDR2 FYNNEI. V was clipped by 2 bases and J by 1 base, with 5 bases between them.

This clonotype was observed a handful of times. The chain is built from TRBV28 and TRBJ1-1; D gene ambiguous. The CDR3 sequence is 13 residues long. Trimming removed 4 bases at V and 2 bases at J, with 8 bases between. Germline V gene lookup returns CDR1 MDHEN and CDR2 SYDVKM. CDR3 sequence reads: CASSSPGNTEAFF. The CDR3 DNA reads as TGTGCCAGCAGTTCCCCAGGAAACACTGAAGCTTTCTTT.

The chain is built from TRBV28 and TRBJ1-1, with D possibly being TRBD1 (6 bases). CDR3 length equals 13 residues. V was shortened by 4 bases and J by 4 bases, with 10 bases between the two germline ends. The V gene's germline CDR1 is MDHEN and CDR2 SYDVKM. The CDR3 bases are TGTGCCAGCAGTTCCGACAGGCCCACTGAAGCTTTCTTT. Translated, it gives CASSSDRPTEAFF.

This sequence joins TRBV12-3 or TRBV12-4 and TRBJ1-2; D gene ambiguous. The CDR3 has 13 residues. The ends were cut back, 1 base at V and 5 bases at J, with 8 bases in the middle. Here the CDR3 reads CASSLEDLYGYTF. DNA for the CDR3: TGTGCCAGCAGTTTAGAAGACTTATATGGCTACACCTTC.

This clonotype has just a few counts. V is TRBV7-9 and J is TRBJ1-3; the D is unclear. The germline gives CDR1 SEHNR, CDR2 FQNEAQ (reference sequence). V was pared by 1 base and J by 4 bases, with 8 bases between. The CDR3 is 14 residues long. The DNA for the CDR3 is TGTGCCAGCAGCTTAGGCAGTGACGGAAACACCATATATTTT. This codes for CASSLGSDGNTIYF.

This clonotype was seen more than once but under ten times. V and J are TRBV15 and TRBJ1-1; 7 positions agree with TRBD1. From germline, CDR1 is LNHNV and CDR2 YYDKDF (reference sequence). This CDR3 spans 14 amino acids. V was pared by 4 bases and J by 4 bases, with 6 bases of the junction left unmatched. The CDR3 DNA follows: TGTGCCACCAGCATAAACAGGGGAAGCACTGAAGCTTTCTTT. It specifies CATSINRGSTEAFF.

The genes are TRBV6-5 and TRBJ2-7, with 8 bases that match TRBD1. The length of the CDR3 is 15 residues. Germline values: CDR1 MNHEY, CDR2 SVGAGI. The junction had 8 bases not matched to a gene; V was cut back by 4 bases and J by 3 bases. CDR3 coding DNA: TGTGCCAGCAGTTTAACCGGGACAGGTATCTACGAGCAGTACTTC. Its protein product is CASSLTGTGIYEQYF.

This clonotype was found a few times. V usage is TRBV28 and J usage is TRBJ1-1; TRBD1 matches at 7 bases. Germline CDR1 MDHEN, CDR2 SYDVKM. The J segment lost 4 bases and the V segment lost 5 bases, leaving 7 bases of the junction unmatched. This CDR3 is built from 14 residues. The chain's CDR3 is CASSPGQASTEAFF. The CDR3, as DNA: TGTGCCAGCAGTCCCGGACAGGCCAGCACTGAAGCTTTCTTT.

Points on this clonotype: One end of the junction does not line up with germline, which may come from a read error. The gene calls are TRBV29-1 and TRBJ1-4; no firm D call. Per germline, CDR1 SQVTM and CDR2 ANQGSEA. This CDR3 comprises 12 residues. Here the CDR3 DNA reads TGCAGCGTTGCCGGAACTGATGAAAAACTGTTTTTT. It is translated as CSVAGTDEKLFF.

The chain uses TRBV11-3 and TRBJ2-1, with a tentative D call TRBD1 (5 bases). CDR3 length equals 13 residues. V lost 1 base and J 15 bases, leaving 16 bases between the germline ends. CDR1 is SGHNT, CDR2 YENEEA, per germline. Here the CDR3 DNA reads TGTGCCAGCAGCTTAGCATCAGGGCATAATAGGTTCTTC. This encodes CASSLASGHNRFF.

This clonotype has only a few counts. This rearrangement joins TRBV20-1 to TRBJ1-2, with 7 bases that match TRBD1. Trimming cost V 6 bases and J 5 bases; bases outside gene matches: 12. This CDR3 has 14 residues. CDR1 is DFQATT and CDR2 is SNEGSKA in the germline V gene (reference sequence). CDR3 bases: TGCAGTGCCCAGGACAGGTCGCTGAAGTATGGCTACACCTTC. This gives the protein CSAQDRSLKYGYTF.

This clonotype was counted only a few times. V is TRBV10-3 and J is TRBJ1-1; TRBD1 agrees at 7 bases. This CDR3 is 14 amino acids long. The junction had 7 bases not matched to a gene; V was cut back by 5 bases and J by 4 bases. From germline, CDR1 is ENHRY and CDR2 SYGVKD. CDR3 DNA sequence: TGTGCCATCAGTTTCGACAGGGAGGGCACTGAAGCTTTCTTT. It translates to CAISFDREGTEAFF.

This clonotype was counted only a few times. This sequence joins TRBV7-2 and TRBJ1-1; possible D gene TRBD1, 5 bases. The V end was cut by 3 bases, the J end by 1 base, with 9 bases between. CDR1 is SGHTA, CDR2 FQGNSA, per germline. This CDR3 region has 14 residues. The CDR3 is CASSLGVENTEAFF. The CDR3 region has the DNA TGTGCCAGCAGCTTGGGGGTTGAGAACACTGAAGCTTTCTTT.

The rearrangement uses TRBV6-2 or TRBV6-3 and TRBJ1-1; 8 bases match TRBD1. This CDR3 has 16 amino acids. With 5 bases clipped from V and 3 bases from J, the junction kept 11 bases outside the gene matches. The germline gives CDR1 MNHEY, CDR2 SVGEGT. The DNA for the CDR3 is TGTGCCAGCAGTCGCCTCCGGGACAGGTTCTACACTGAAGCTTTCTTT. It codes for CASSRLRDRFYTEAFF.

This clonotype has only a few counts. For the CDR3, the DNA is TGCGCCAGCAGCTTTCTTCAGGGCCCAACTGGGAACACTGAAGCTTTCTTT. It codes for CASSFLQGPTGNTEAFF. The rearrangement joins TRBV5-1 to TRBJ1-1; possible D gene TRBD1, 5 bases. CDR1 and CDR2 from the germline V gene are SGHRS and YFSETQ. Trimming removed 2 bases from V and 1 base from J, with 18 bases in between. The CDR3 spans 17 residues. Filled out from reference TRBV5-1 and TRBJ1-1, the complete variable domain reads KAGVTQTPRYLIKTRGQQVTLSCSPISGHRSVSWYQQTPGQGLQFLFEYFSETQRNKGNFPGRFSGRQFSNSRSEMNVSTLELGDSALYLCASSFLQGPTGNTEAFFGQGTRLTVV.

This chain uses TRBV4-2 with TRBJ2-1; TRBD2 agrees at 8 bases. V lost 7 bases and J lost 7; bases outside the gene matches: 9. Germline assignment: CDR1 LGHNA and CDR2 YNFKEQ. The CDR3 is 14 amino acids. The CDR3 region is CASTEQRESNEQFF. CDR3 nucleotide sequence: TGTGCCAGCACCGAACAGCGGGAGAGTAATGAGCAGTTCTTC.

This clonotype was counted a few times. V gene TRBV29-1 combines with J gene TRBJ1-2, with unresolved D. The germline V gene has CDR1 SQVTM and CDR2 ANQGSEA. The CDR3 extends over 14 amino acids. The V end lost 4 bases, the J end lost 2 bases, and 14 bases lay between the germline ends. Here the CDR3 DNA reads TGCAGCGTTGCATCTGACGGAAGGAACTATGGCTACACCTTC. Residues: CSVASDGRNYGYTF.

The chain couples TRBV6-5 to TRBJ2-5; 7 nucleotides line up with TRBD2. In germline, CDR1 is MNHEY, CDR2 SVGAGI. The CDR3 extends over 14 amino acids. V gave up 2 bases and J gave up 4 bases; unmatched junction bases: 4. The CDR3: CASSYGLGIETQYF. The DNA of the CDR3 is TGTGCCAGCAGTTACGGACTAGGAATAGAGACCCAGTACTTC.

This clonotype has just a few counts. This chain uses TRBV18 with TRBJ1-3, with TRBD1 identical over 7 bases. This CDR3 is built from 15 residues. Germline CDR1 reads KGHSH; CDR2 reads LQKENI. Germline trimming cut 0 bases from V and 6 bases from J; bases unmatched to any gene: 5. The CDR3 region is CASSPPTGQENTIYF. The CDR3 nucleotides read TGTGCCAGCTCACCACCTACAGGACAGGAAAACACCATATATTTT.

This clonotype was recorded a few times. V is TRBV28 and J is TRBJ2-7; a possible D gene is TRBD2 (5 bases). CDR3 length: 15 residues. Looked up from germline, CDR1 is MDHEN and CDR2 is SYDVKM. Deletions cut 6 bases from V and 4 bases from J, with 19 bases between. The chain's CDR3 is CASSHELEVSYEQYF. DNA for the CDR3: TGTGCCAGCAGCCACGAACTAGAAGTATCGTACGAGCAGTACTTC.

There are a few counts of this clonotype. V usage is TRBV4-1 and J usage is TRBJ1-1; D gene unclear. The germline gives CDR1 MGHRA, CDR2 YSYEKL. V lost 4 bases and J 2 bases, leaving 14 bases between the germline ends. The CDR3 is 15 residues long. CDR3 sequence reads: CASSLSEQTNTEAFF. The CDR3 DNA sequence: TGCGCCAGCAGCCTTAGTGAACAGACTAACACTGAAGCTTTCTTT.

The sample holds a few counts of this clonotype. J is TRBJ1-5 and V is TRBV20-1; no reliable D call. Trimming stripped 4 bases from V and 2 bases from J, with 6 bases between. Germline CDR1 reads DFQATT; CDR2 reads SNEGSKA (reference sequence). The CDR3 covers 12 residues. DNA for the CDR3: TGCAGTGCTAAAGGCGGCAATCAGCCCCAGCATTTT. Encoded protein: CSAKGGNQPQHF.